This T cell receptor (beta chain) is from a study of blood T cell repertoires in COVID-19. Study at large: Spain, Italy and the United States supplied samples that represented acute and convalescent COVID-19.

Trimming cost V 6 bases and J 4 bases; bases outside gene matches: 8. Germline CDR1 and CDR2: LNHDA and SQIVND (reference sequence). The CDR3 is 14 residues long. Patients from Seattle were sampled longitudinally, starting during active infection. As originally analysed: How many nucleated cells were present was estimated from reference gene primer amplification. This table comes from immunoSEQ multiplex PCR, and its TCRdb copy is limited to in-frame clones, with some not included. V, J and clone size derive from that table, while D and trimming were established from the DNA sequence. The table has approximately 100,000 clones, over 65% seen once.

The V gene is TRBV19, the J gene TRBJ2-5; 7 positions agree with TRBD1. This sequence was found in a man older than 75 with COVID-19, enrolled during active disease. Source material: peripheral blood. The CDR3 region is CASSPTGPRETQYF. The CDR3 coding sequence is TGTGCCAGTAGCCCGACAGGGCCACGAGAGACCCAGTACTTC. The entire variable domain, with the rest obtained from reference TRBV19 and TRBJ2-5, is as follows: DGGITQSPKYLFRKEGQNVTLSCEQNLNHDAMYWYRQDPGQGLRLIYYSQIVNDFQKGDIAEGYSVSREKKESFPLTVTSAQKNPTAFYLCASSPTGPRETQYFGPGTRLLVL.